What follows are 24 T cell receptor beta chains derived from one specimen sequenced in a study of cytomegalovirus exposure and HLA in healthy donors. Repertoires were generated with immunoSEQ multiplex PCR, while TCRdb's copy carries only in-frame clones and drops some. The table lists 150,000 to 200,000 clones, around nine tenths of them singletons. The source material was PBMCs. Receptors originate from a woman between 25 and 40 years old in good health and CMV-seronegative.

This clone was seen a handful of times. V is TRBV5-5 and J is TRBJ2-1; D is perhaps TRBD2 (6 bases). The CDR3 is 15 amino acids. Germline V gives CDR1 SGHKS, CDR2 YYEKEE (reference sequence). Trimming stripped 4 bases from V and 0 bases from J, with 11 bases between. CDR3 loop: CASSPMGLSYNEQFF. CDR3 DNA sequence: TGTGCCAGCAGCCCTATGGGACTCTCCTACAATGAGCAGTTCTTC. Full variable domain (remainder filled in from reference TRBV5-5 and TRBJ2-1): DAGVTQSPTHLIKTRGQQVTLRCSPISGHKSVSWYQQVLGQGPQFIFQYYEKEERGRGNFPDRFSARQFPNYSSELNVNALLLGDSALYLCASSPMGLSYNEQFFGPGTRLTVL.

This clone occurred a few times. The chain uses TRBV14 and TRBJ1-4; the D is unclear. Germline CDR1 reads SGHDN; CDR2 reads FVKESK. The CDR3 has 13 amino acids. Trimming took 1 base from V and 7 from J, leaving 7 bases between them. The CDR3 DNA reads as TGTGCCAGCAGCCAAGTTGTCGGTGAAAAACTGTTTTTT. Translated: CASSQVVGEKLFF. The variable domain in full, with the rest retrieved from reference TRBV14 and TRBJ1-4, is EAGVTQFPSHSVIEKGQTVTLRCDPISGHDNLYWYRRVMGKEIKFLLHFVKESKQDESGMPNNRFLAERTGGTYSTLKVQPAELEDSGVYFCASSQVVGEKLFFGSGTQLSVL.

This clone appeared many times. Distinct nucleotide sequences in the sample also encode this CDR3. This sequence joins TRBV5-1 and TRBJ2-1; a possible D gene is TRBD2 (5 bases). From germline, CDR1 is SGHRS and CDR2 YFSETQ. Trimming stripped 1 base from V and 3 bases from J, with 8 bases between. The CDR3 is 14 residues long. In DNA, the CDR3 is TGCGCCAGCAGCTTGTCCGGAGGCTACAATGAGCAGTTCTTC. Its translation: CASSLSGGYNEQFF.

This clone was counted only a few times. The chain couples TRBV10-3 to TRBJ1-5, with D perhaps matching TRBD1 (6 bases). V dropped 6 bases and J dropped 4 bases, with 16 bases sitting between them. Germline V lookup: CDR1 ENHRY, CDR2 SYGVKD. This CDR3 is built from 15 residues. CDR3 protein: CAIREDSPPNQPQHF. Here the CDR3 DNA reads TGTGCCATCAGGGAGGACAGCCCTCCAAATCAGCCCCAGCATTTT.

The genes are TRBV10-3 and TRBJ2-1, with D possibly TRBD1 on 5 matching bases. V was shortened by 10 bases and J by 0 bases, with 13 bases between the two germline ends. There are 14 residues in the CDR3. Germline lookup yields CDR1 ENHRY and CDR2 SYGVKD. The DNA for the CDR3 is TGTGCCACAAGGGGTTCAGTCTCCTACAATGAGCAGTTCTTC. It yields the protein CATRGSVSYNEQFF.

This clone was found a few times. The chain couples TRBV25-1 to TRBJ1-2; D ambiguous. Germline CDR1 reads MGHDK; CDR2 reads SYGVNS. The CDR3 has 13 amino acids. V lost 10 bases to trimming and J lost 3 bases, with 15 bases between them. CDR3 bases: TGTGCCACGTCCCCGAGGACTGACTATGGCTACACCTTC. This gives the protein CATSPRTDYGYTF.

This rearrangement joins TRBV7-6 to TRBJ2-5; 12 nucleotides match TRBD2. Losses at the gene ends were 5 bases for V and 5 bases for J; bases not matched to a gene: 3. From germline, CDR1 is SGHVS and CDR2 FNYEAQ. This CDR3 contains 14 residues. The CDR3 protein is CASSPGTSGETQYF. The CDR3 coding sequence is TGTGCCAGCAGCCCAGGGACTAGCGGGGAGACCCAGTACTTC.

This clone is a singleton in its sample. V gene TRBV7-6 combines with J gene TRBJ1-2, with D hard to call. CDR1 is SGHVS and CDR2 is FNYEAQ in the germline V gene. This CDR3 has 13 amino acids. V was pared by 1 base and J by 4 bases, with 7 bases between. The CDR3 bases are TGTGCCAGCAGCTTAGGGGCCGGCTATGGCTACACCTTC. It translates to CASSLGAGYGYTF. Variable domain in full (rest from reference TRBV7-6 and TRBJ1-2): GAGVSQSPRYKVTKRGQDVALRCDPISGHVSLYWYRQALGQGPEFLTYFNYEAQQDKSGLPNDRFSAERPEGSISTLTIQRTEQRDSAMYRCASSLGAGYGYTFGSGTRLTVV.

The gene calls are TRBV5-6 and TRBJ2-1, with D possibly being TRBD2 (5 bases). V lost 0 bases and J 7 bases, leaving 8 bases between the germline ends. The germline V gene has CDR1 SGHDT and CDR2 YYEEEE. This CDR3 has 13 residues. This CDR3 reads CASSLEGRNEQFF. CDR3 DNA: TGTGCCAGCAGCTTGGAAGGGAGAAATGAGCAGTTCTTC.

The gene calls are TRBV5-1 and TRBJ2-1, with TRBD2 matching 9 bases. Germline lookup yields CDR1 SGHRS and CDR2 YFSETQ. The CDR3 runs 18 residues. Trimming removed 2 bases from V and 8 bases from J; junction bases left unmatched: 17. The CDR3 reads CASSFSRRRGGLFYEQFF. The CDR3 DNA follows: TGCGCCAGCAGCTTCAGTCGTCGGCGGGGGGGGCTCTTCTATGAGCAGTTCTTC. The full variable domain, completed using reference TRBV5-1 and TRBJ2-1, is KAGVTQTPRYLIKTRGQQVTLSCSPISGHRSVSWYQQTPGQGLQFLFEYFSETQRNKGNFPGRFSGRQFSNSRSEMNVSTLELGDSALYLCASSFSRRRGGLFYEQFFGPGTRLTVL.

As to this clone: One end of the junction does not line up with germline, which may come from a read error. The chain has TRBV7-7 and TRBJ1-1, with D possibly being TRBD1 (5 bases). Per the germline V gene, CDR1 is SSHAT and CDR2 is FNYEAQ (reference sequence). The CDR3 is made up of 13 amino acids. As DNA, the CDR3 is TGTGCTAGCAGCGCGGGACCAAACACTGAAGCTTTCTTT. Translated, it gives CASSAGPNTEAFF.

This chain connects TRBV5-4 to TRBJ1-1; 7 bases are shared with TRBD1. Trimming cost V 4 bases and J 2 bases; bases outside gene matches: 5. This CDR3 has 14 residues. Germline V CDR1 and CDR2: SGHNT, YYREEE (reference sequence). CDR3 loop: CASSAGQYNTEAFF. The CDR3 DNA reads TGTGCCAGCAGCGCGGGACAGTATAACACTGAAGCTTTCTTT.

The J gene is TRBJ2-5, the V gene TRBV6-6; TRBD2 matches 12 bases. The CDR3 contains 16 residues. The J segment lost 3 bases and the V segment lost 1 base, leaving 3 bases of the junction unmatched. Germline values: CDR1 MNHNY, CDR2 SVGAGI (reference sequence). Here the CDR3 DNA reads TGTGCCAGCAGTTACTATACTAGCGGGGGGAAAGAGACCCAGTACTTC. Translation: CASSYYTSGGKETQYF.

V gene TRBV11-2 combines with J gene TRBJ2-1; TRBD2 matches 9 bases. CDR1 and CDR2 from the germline V gene are SGHAT and FQNNGV. The CDR3 consists of 15 residues. V was clipped by 3 bases and J by 8 bases; unmatched bases: 8. The CDR3 here is CASSFRIAGAHEQFF. The CDR3, as DNA: TGTGCCAGCAGCTTTCGGATAGCGGGGGCCCATGAGCAGTTCTTC.

This chain connects TRBV2 to TRBJ2-1, with 10 nucleotides matching TRBD1. The V gene end was trimmed by 10 bases and the J gene end by 5 bases; junction bases not matched to a gene: 8. The CDR3 sequence is 14 residues long. Germline CDR1 and CDR2: SNHLY and FYNNEI. CDR3 residues: CAIPRTGGNNEQFF. The CDR3 DNA is TGTGCCATACCTAGGACAGGGGGAAACAATGAGCAGTTCTTC.

This clone appeared once. The CDR3 bases are TGTGCCAGCAGGGGGGACAGCTCCTATAATTCACCCCTCCACTTT. This codes for CASRGDSSYNSPLHF. The chain recombines TRBV2 with TRBJ1-6; the match to TRBD1 covers 7 bases. CDR1 is SNHLY and CDR2 is FYNNEI in the germline V gene. This CDR3 has 15 amino acids. V lost 6 bases to trimming and J lost 0 bases; unmatched junction nucleotides: 2.

The chain links TRBV5-8 to TRBJ2-3, with 10 positions matching TRBD2. V lost 0 bases to trimming and J lost 0 bases; unmatched junction nucleotides: 4. CDR1 is SGHTS, CDR2 YDEGEE, per germline. The length of the CDR3 is 17 residues. This chain's CDR3 is CASSLVSSGSSTDTQYF. The CDR3 coding sequence is TGTGCCAGCAGCTTGGTTTCTAGCGGGAGTAGCACAGATACGCAGTATTTT.

This chain uses TRBV5-1 with TRBJ2-3, with D tentatively TRBD2 (5 bases). This CDR3 region has 14 residues. Trimming cost V 6 bases and J 2 bases, with 13 bases left between them. From germline, CDR1 is SGHRS and CDR2 YFSETQ. The CDR3 protein is CASMRVGATDTQYF. For the CDR3, the DNA is TGCGCCAGCATGCGGGTGGGTGCCACAGATACGCAGTATTTT.

The rearrangement links TRBV4-2 to TRBJ1-2, with D possibly being TRBD1 (6 bases). Trimming shortened V by 0 bases and J by 2 bases, and 19 bases separated the two germline ends. CDR1 and CDR2 (germline): LGHNA, YNFKEQ. This CDR3 contains 18 residues. The CDR3 nucleotides are TGTGCCAGCAGCCAAGATATGTCAGGGGTTGCAACCAACTATGGCTACACCTTC. The encoded protein is CASSQDMSGVATNYGYTF.

V gene TRBV6-6 combines with J gene TRBJ2-7, with 7 positions matching TRBD1. Germline trimming cut 6 bases from V and 3 bases from J; bases unmatched to any gene: 11. The CDR3 covers 15 residues. Germline CDR1 reads MNHNY; CDR2 reads SVGAGI (reference sequence). The CDR3 reads CASRGIEGGLYEQYF. DNA for the CDR3: TGTGCCAGCAGGGGAATTGAAGGGGGCCTCTACGAGCAGTACTTC.

J is TRBJ2-7 and V is TRBV5-4, with a weak D call TRBD2 (5 bases). The CDR3 covers 13 residues. Trimming took 4 bases from V and 3 from J, leaving 11 bases between them. Germline V lookup: CDR1 SGHNT, CDR2 YYREEE (reference sequence). The CDR3 protein is CASSGSGNYEQYF. CDR3 sequence (DNA): TGTGCCAGCAGCGGGTCGGGGAACTACGAGCAGTACTTC.

The chain carries TRBV23-1 and TRBJ1-1; D gene uncertain. TRBV23-1 is treated as an ORF (open reading frame) with a function not yet certain. The V and J ends lost 6 bases and 1 base respectively, with 9 bases between them. The CDR3 runs 13 residues. The DNA for the CDR3 is TGCGCCAGCAGAAGAGTCCGGAACACTGAAGCTTTCTTT. Translated: CASRRVRNTEAFF.

The chain is built from TRBV6-1 and TRBJ2-2; TRBD2 matches at 14 bases. J gave up 5 bases and V 2 bases, and 7 bases lay outside the gene matches. The CDR3 has 18 amino acids. In germline, CDR1 is MNHNS, CDR2 SASEGT. For the CDR3, the DNA is TGTGCCAGCAGTGAAATTCCCGGGACTAGCGGGGGAACCGGGGAGCTGTTTTTT. Translated, it gives CASSEIPGTSGGTGELFF.

The chain couples TRBV5-1 to TRBJ2-1; 15 bases fit TRBD2. In germline, CDR1 is SGHRS, CDR2 YFSETQ. The CDR3 has 16 residues. V gave up 2 bases and J gave up 13 bases; unmatched junction bases: 10. The CDR3 nucleotides read TGCGCCAGCAGCTTCCACCAGGGACTAGCGGGGGGTTTACAGTTCTTC. Its translation: CASSFHQGLAGGLQFF.